This T cell receptor (beta chain) was identified during a study of response to subunit inactivated influenza vaccine. Per the germline V gene, CDR1 is LGHDT and CDR2 is YNNKEL (reference sequence). V was clipped by 2 bases and J by 8 bases, with 3 bases between them. CDR3 size: 11 residues. TCRdb reprocessed the RT-PCR reads with MiXCR, giving one entry per CDR3 protein. The sample records hundreds of thousands of distinct CDR3 sequences, approximately 17% being singletons. Overall study results and limits: Researchers suggested that each seasonal influenza vaccination recruits few new T cells.

As concerns this clonotype: Its cognate antigen is unknown. This clone may be a read error of a much larger clone one base away.

The chain joins TRBV3-1 to TRBJ2-2; D call uncertain. Sequencing used PBMCs from blood, obtained more than 4 days after vaccination. The receptor comes from a man aged 50 to 60 who received an inactivated influenza vaccine. CDR3 amino acids: CASSQLGELFF. CDR3 DNA sequence: TGTGCCAGCAGCCAACTGGGGGAGCTGTTTTTT.